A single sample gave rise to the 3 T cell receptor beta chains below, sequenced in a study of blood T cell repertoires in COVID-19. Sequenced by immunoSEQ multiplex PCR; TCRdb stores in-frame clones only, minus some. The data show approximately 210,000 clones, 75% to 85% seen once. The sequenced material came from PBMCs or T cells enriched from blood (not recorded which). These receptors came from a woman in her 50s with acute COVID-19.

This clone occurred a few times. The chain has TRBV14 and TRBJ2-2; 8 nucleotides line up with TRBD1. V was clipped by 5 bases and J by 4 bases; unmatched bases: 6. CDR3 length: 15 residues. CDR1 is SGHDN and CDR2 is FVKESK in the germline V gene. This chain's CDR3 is CASSARTGTTGELFF. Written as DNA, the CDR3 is TGTGCCAGCAGCGCCCGGACAGGGACCACCGGGGAGCTGTTTTTT.

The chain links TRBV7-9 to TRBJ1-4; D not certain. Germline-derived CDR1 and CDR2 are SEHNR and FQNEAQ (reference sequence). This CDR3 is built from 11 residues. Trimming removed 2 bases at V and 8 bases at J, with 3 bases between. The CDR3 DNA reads TGTGCCAGCAGCTTAAGCGAAAAACTGTTTTTT. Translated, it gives CASSLSEKLFF.

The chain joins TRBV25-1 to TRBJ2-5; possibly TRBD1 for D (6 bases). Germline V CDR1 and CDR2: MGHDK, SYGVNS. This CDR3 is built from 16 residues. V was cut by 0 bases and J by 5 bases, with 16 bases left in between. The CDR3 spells CASSEYTTGRRETQYF. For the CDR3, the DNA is TGTGCCAGCAGTGAATATACGACAGGACGGAGGGAGACCCAGTACTTC. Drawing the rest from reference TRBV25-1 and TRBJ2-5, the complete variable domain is EADIYQTPRYLVIGTGKKITLECSQTMGHDKMYWYQQDPGMELHLIHYSYGVNSTEKGDLSSESTVSRIRTEHFPLTLESARPSHTSQYLCASSEYTTGRRETQYFGPGTRLLVL.